Reported below is one T cell receptor (beta chain). Its antigen is still unknown. One junction end does not reproduce the germline sequence, and a read error may be involved. This sample is drawn from a study of T cells in Graves' hyperthyroidism and ophthalmopathy (dated by TCRdb to the late 2010s). Describing the broader study: Peripheral blood was collected at initial diagnosis, before any treatment. TCR V-J signatures able to tell the groups apart were searched for in a discovery cohort of 100 patients, of whom around 43 had Graves' ophthalmopathy and roughly 58 had stable Graves' hyperthyroidism. Whether ophthalmopathy could be predicted prospectively was tested in an independent validation cohort made up of under 20 hyperthyroidism patients plus 17 patients who later progressed to ophthalmopathy. After blood sampling, hyperthyroidism patients were treated with methimazole at a starting dose of 30 mg daily, and ophthalmopathy patients were treated with high-dose intravenous methylprednisolone. In roughly six Graves' hyperthyroidism patients, the study also compared T-cell repertoires from thyroid tissue with T-cell repertoires from blood. According to the paper, TCR Vbeta CDR3 sequencing was carried out on some 140 peripheral blood samples, which came from approximately 43 ophthalmopathy, under 80 hyperthyroidism and 17 progressor patients. The 100 discovery patients were divided at random into training and test sets in a 7:3 ratio. Paper-wide results and their limitations: Sample size was not statistically predetermined, and investigators were not blinded to group allocation. A 13 V-J signature model separated ophthalmopathy from stable hyperthyroidism, with approximately 87% sensitivity and roughly 82% specificity in cross-validation and 80%/75% in testing. Most expanded thyroid clonotypes (frequency above 0.001) were also detected in blood, a finding suggesting that blood repertoires may reflect thyroid immune responses. In validation, the model predicted progression to ophthalmopathy a median of approximately 6.6 months before onset, with about 64% sensitivity and 72.22% specificity.

Stable Graves' hyperthyroidism was defined as the absence of progression to ophthalmopathy over 18 months of follow-up. The hyperthyroidism patients were between 18 and 65 years old and newly diagnosed, with a disease duration of less than 2 months. Patients with uncontrolled infections, other autoimmune diseases, pregnancy or lactation were excluded. Diagnoses were based on clinical symptoms, serum thyroxine and TRAb, thyroid ultrasound and orbital computed tomography. PBMCs were isolated from 7.5 to 10 ml of fresh peripheral blood by Ficoll-Paque density gradient centrifugation. Trizol reagent was used to extract total RNA, and RNA quality was then checked on an Agilent 2100 Bioanalyzer. Amplification of TCR beta CDR3 regions was carried out from RNA transcripts. For the first round of RT-PCR on the TCR CDR3, the HTBI primer set was used together with the Qiagen OneStep RT-PCR kit. The libraries were constructed in a second round of multiplex PCR and then size-selected and purified. Sequencing of the libraries was done on an Illumina HiSeq2000 using paired-end 100 bp reads. In the original analysis: SOAPnuke was used to process the raw data, throwing out any read that contained adapters or uncalled bases, had a mean Phred below 15, or lacked an exact constant-primer or identifier match. COPE v1.2.5 was used to merge the high-quality paired reads, and each unique nucleotide sequence was defined as a clonotype. MiTCR v1.1 was used to align the clonotypes against IMGT TRBV, TRBD and TRBJ reference segments. Only V-J combinations with frequency above 0.0001, covering 99% to 99.2% of repertoires, were analysed. A TCS score was defined as the ratio between F50 (clonal expansion) and ExV (chaos), using BLOSUM62-based TCRdist between CDR3 peptides within each V-J. Welch's t-statistics and random forest reduced 500 to 550 V-J features to some 14, which were used in a naive Bayes classifier (R e1071). TCRdb cleaned the public reads at Q25 with fastp, built clones with MiXCR and kept in-frame beta chains. Records with the same CDR3 protein are collapsed into one entry carrying the most frequent genes and DNA. These V and J calls are TCRdb output, not the study's own analysis. The sample data list around 450,000 distinct CDR3 sequences, and more than 15% of these were observed just once. The ten largest clones add up to over 12% of the sample.

The CDR3 runs 15 amino acids, cysteine and phenylalanine included. Just the 45-base CDR3 DNA is kept, in frame starting at base 1. CDR1 SGHDN and CDR2 FVKESK are derived from the germline V gene. Sequenced sample: blood. The V and J genes are TRBV14 and TRBJ1-4; a weak D assignment points to TRBD1 (6 bases agree). The sequence was obtained from a woman younger than 35 with Graves' hyperthyroidism. The encoded CDR3 is CAGSQRTATNEKLFF. The nucleotide sequence is TGTGCCGGCAGCCAGAGGACAGCAACTAATGAAAAACTGTTTTTT. Beyond the CDR3, the reference TRBV14 and TRBJ1-4 genes provide the residues; the full variable domain reads: EAGVTQFPSHSVIEKGQTVTLRCDPISGHDNLYWYRRVMGKEIKFLLHFVKESKQDESGMPNNRFLAERTGGTYSTLKVQPAELEDSGVYFCAGSQRTATNEKLFFGSGTQLSVL.